The clone carrying this TCR beta chain has a handful of counts. The data belong to a study of blood T cells in healthy people across ages. Overall study context: Per two T cells, template switching captured roughly one barcoded beta molecule.

Roughly 9.8 milliliters of peripheral blood were drawn from each donor. The extraction recovered at least 6 micrograms of total RNA per sample. With a J-beta primer mix and a sample-barcoded 5' primer, a second PCR ran roughly 6 to 11 cycles. TCRdb redid the calling of the 5' RACE reads with MiXCR, one entry per CDR3 protein. The data contain 700,000 to 950,000 distinct CDR3 sequences, about three fifths of them singletons. Germline V CDR1 and CDR2: SNHLY, FYNNEI. V trimming: 3 bases; J trimming: 2 bases; junction bases outside the gene matches: 5. CDR3 length equals 15 residues. This rearrangement joins TRBV2 to TRBJ2-3; 7 bases match TRBD2. The specimen sequenced was blood. The receptor was isolated from a man between 25 and 39 years old in good health. CDR3 nucleotide sequence: TGTGCCAGCAGTGACCAGCGGGGAATCACAGATACGCAGTATTTT. Protein sequence: CASSDQRGITDTQYF.